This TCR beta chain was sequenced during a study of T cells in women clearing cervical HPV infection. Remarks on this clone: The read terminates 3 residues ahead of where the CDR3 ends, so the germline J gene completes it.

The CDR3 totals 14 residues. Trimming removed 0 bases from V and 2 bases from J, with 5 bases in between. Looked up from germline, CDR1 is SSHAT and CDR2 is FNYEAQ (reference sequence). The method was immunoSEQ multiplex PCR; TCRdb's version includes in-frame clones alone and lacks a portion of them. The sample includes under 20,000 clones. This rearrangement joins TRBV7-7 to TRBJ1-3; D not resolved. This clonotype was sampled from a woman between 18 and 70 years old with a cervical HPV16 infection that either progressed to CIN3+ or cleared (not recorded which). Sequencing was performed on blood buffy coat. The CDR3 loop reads CASSLAGPGNTIYF. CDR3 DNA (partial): TGTGCCAGCAGCTTAGCAGGGCCTGGAAACACC.